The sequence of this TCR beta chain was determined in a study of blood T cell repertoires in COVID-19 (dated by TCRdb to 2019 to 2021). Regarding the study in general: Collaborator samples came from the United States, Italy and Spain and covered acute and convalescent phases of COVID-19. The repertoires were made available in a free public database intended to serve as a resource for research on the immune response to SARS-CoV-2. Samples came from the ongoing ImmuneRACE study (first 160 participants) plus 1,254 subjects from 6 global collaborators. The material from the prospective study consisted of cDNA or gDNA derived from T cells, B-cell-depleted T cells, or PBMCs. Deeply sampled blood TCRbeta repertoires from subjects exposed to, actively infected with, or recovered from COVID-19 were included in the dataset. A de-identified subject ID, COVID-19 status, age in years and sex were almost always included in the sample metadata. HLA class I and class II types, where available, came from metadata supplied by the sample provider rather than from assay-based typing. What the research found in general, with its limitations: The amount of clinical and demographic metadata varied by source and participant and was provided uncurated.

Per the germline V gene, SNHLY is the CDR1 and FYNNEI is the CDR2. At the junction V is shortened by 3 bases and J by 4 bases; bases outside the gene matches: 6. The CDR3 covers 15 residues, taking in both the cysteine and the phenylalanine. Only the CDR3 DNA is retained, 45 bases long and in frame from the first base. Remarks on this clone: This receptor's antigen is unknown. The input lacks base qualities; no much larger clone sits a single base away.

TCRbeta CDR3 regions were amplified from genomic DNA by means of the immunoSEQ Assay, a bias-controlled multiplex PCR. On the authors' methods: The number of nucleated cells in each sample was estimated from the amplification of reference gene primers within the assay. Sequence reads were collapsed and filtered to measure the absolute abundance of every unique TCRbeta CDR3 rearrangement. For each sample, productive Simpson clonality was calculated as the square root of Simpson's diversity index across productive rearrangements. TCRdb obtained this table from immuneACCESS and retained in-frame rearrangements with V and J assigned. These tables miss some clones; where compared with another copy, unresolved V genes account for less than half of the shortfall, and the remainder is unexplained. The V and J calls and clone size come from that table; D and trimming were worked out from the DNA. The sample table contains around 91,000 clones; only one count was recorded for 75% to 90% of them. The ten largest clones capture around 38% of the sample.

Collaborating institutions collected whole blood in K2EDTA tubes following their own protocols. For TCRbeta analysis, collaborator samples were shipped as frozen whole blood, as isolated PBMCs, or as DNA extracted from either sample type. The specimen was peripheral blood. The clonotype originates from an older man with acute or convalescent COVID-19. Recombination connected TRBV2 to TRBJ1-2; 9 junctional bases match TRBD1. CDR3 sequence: CASSDRQGGIYGYTF. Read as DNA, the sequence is TGTGCCAGCAGTGACCGACAGGGGGGGATCTATGGCTACACCTTC. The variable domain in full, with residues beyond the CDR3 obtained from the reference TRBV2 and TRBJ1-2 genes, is EPEVTQTPSHQVTQMGQEVILRCVPISNHLYFYWYRQILGQKVEFLVSFYNNEISEKSEIFDDQFSVERPDGSNFTLKIRSTKLEDSAMYFCASSDRQGGIYGYTFGSGTRLTVV.